What follows is one TCR beta chain and its context. The clone's antigen remains unknown. No base quality information exists; no much larger clone differs at one position. For CDR1 and CDR2, the germline V gene (reference sequence) lists SEHNR and FQNEAQ. Ends trimmed: V by 5 bases, J by 3 bases; bases unmatched to a gene: 3. Counted from cysteine to phenylalanine, this CDR3 has 13 amino acids. Here the CDR3 DNA is all that survives: 39 bases in frame from base 1. This specimen belongs to a study of T-cell reconstitution after alpha-beta-depleted transplantation in children (dated by TCRdb to between 2015 and 2016). Background on the whole study: T-cell immune reconstitution after TCRalphabeta/CD19-depleted allogeneic hematopoietic cell transplantation in children was quantitatively tracked in the study by means of TCR repertoire profiling. Results the study describes overall, beyond this receptor: In some patients, high TCRbeta diversity at day 60 was attributed to recipient T cells and intrathymic progenitors that had survived conditioning. The frequencies of hyperexpanded clones fell over the following months, and after one year, T-cell counts and TCRbeta diversity were mostly attributed to newly produced T cells. Apparently early alphabetaT-cell count recovery about two months after transplant reportedly relied on only several hundred rapidly expanded clones derived from non-depleted graft cells.

The library relied on PCR. Sequenced on an Illumina HiSeq 2500. TCR libraries were prepared with molecular barcoding, using unique molecular identifiers to normalize TCRbeta repertoire quantification. The public reads were reanalyzed by TCRdb: fastp trimming at Q25, MiXCR alignment, in-frame beta chains only. Each CDR3 protein appears once, grouped with its most common genes and DNA. For this sample there are 610,000 or so distinct CDR3 sequences; 20% to 30% appear just once. 30% to 40% of the sample is held by the ten biggest clonotypes. The treatment or condition label for this specimen denotes: allogeneic hematopoietic cell transplantation with graft depleted of TCRalphabeta T cells and CD19 B cells. The transplant recipients were children given TCRalphabeta/CD19-depleted allogeneic hematopoietic cell grafts.

The starting material was PBMCs, obtained before TCRalphabeta/CD19-depleted stem cell transplant. This sequence originates from a boy younger than two with Wiskott-Aldrich syndrome, due to receive a stem cell transplant. Recombination connected TRBV7-9 to TRBJ1-1, with 7 bases aligning to TRBD1. The nucleotides read TGTGCCAGCAGCGGTACAGGGGACACTGAAGCTTTCTTT. The encoded protein is CASSGTGDTEAFF.